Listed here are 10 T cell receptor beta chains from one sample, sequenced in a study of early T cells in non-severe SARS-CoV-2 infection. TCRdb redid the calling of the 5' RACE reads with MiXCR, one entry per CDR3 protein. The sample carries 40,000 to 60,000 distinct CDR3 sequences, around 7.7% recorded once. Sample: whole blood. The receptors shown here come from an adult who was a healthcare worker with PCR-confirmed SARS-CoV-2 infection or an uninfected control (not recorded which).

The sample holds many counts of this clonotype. CDR3 in DNA: TGTGCCAGCACCGCAGGGAGGAATCAGCCCCAGCATTTT. Its translation: CASTAGRNQPQHF. V usage is TRBV6-5 and J usage is TRBJ1-5, with D perhaps TRBD1 (5 bases). CDR3 size: 13 residues. Germline CDR1 is MNHEY and CDR2 is SVGAGI. Trimming left V 7 bases short and J 4 bases short, with 11 bases between.

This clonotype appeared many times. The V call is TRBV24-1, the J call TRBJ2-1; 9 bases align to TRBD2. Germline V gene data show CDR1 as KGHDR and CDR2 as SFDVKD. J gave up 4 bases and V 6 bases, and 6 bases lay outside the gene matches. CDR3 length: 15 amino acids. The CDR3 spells CATSKSGGRYNEQFF. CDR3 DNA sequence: TGTGCCACCAGTAAAAGCGGGGGGCGATACAATGAGCAGTTCTTC.

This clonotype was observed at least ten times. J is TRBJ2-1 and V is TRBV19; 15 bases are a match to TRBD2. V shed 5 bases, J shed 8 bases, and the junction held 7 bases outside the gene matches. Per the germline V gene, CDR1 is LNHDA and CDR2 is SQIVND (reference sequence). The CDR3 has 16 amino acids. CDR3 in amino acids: CASSFRTSGGADEQFF. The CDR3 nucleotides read TGTGCCAGTAGTTTCAGGACTAGCGGGGGGGCCGATGAGCAGTTCTTC.

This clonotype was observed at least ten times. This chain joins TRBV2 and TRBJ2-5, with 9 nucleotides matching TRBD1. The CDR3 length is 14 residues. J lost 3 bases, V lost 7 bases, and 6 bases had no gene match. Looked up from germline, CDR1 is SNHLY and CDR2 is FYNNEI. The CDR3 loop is CASTKGQGKETQYF. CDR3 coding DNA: TGTGCCAGCACAAAGGGACAGGGCAAAGAGACCCAGTACTTC.

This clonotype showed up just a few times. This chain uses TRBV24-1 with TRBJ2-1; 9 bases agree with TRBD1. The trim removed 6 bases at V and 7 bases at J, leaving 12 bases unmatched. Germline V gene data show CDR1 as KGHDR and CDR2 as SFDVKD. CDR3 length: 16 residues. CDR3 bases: TGTGCCACCAGTCTCTTCCGGGACAGGGTTGGGAATGAGCAGTTCTTC. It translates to CATSLFRDRVGNEQFF.

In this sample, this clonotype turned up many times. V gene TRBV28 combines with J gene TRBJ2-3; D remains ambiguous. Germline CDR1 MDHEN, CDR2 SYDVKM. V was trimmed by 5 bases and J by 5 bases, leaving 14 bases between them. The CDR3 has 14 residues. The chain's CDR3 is CASSPILGEDTQYF. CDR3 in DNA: TGTGCCAGCAGTCCCATCCTTGGGGAAGATACGCAGTATTTT.

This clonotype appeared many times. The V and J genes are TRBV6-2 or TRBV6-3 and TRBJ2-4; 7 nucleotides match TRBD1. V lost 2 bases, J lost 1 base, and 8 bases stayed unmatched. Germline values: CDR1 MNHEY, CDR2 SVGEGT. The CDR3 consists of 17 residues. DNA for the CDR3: TGTGCCAGCAGTTACGGCCAGGGGGAGAGTGCCAAAAACATTCAGTACTTC. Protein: CASSYGQGESAKNIQYF.

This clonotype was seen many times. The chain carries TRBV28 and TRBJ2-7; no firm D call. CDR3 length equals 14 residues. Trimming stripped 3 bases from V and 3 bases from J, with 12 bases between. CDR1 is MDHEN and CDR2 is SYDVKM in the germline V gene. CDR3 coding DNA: TGTGCCAGCAGTTTGGCCAGGTCTTACTACGAGCAGTACTTC. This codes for CASSLARSYYEQYF.

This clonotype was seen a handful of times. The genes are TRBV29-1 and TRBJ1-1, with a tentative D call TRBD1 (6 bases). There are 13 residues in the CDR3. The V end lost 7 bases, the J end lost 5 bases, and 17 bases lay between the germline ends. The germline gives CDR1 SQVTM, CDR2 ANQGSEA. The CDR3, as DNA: TGCAGCGCCTGGTCAGGGGAGGGGACTGAAGCTTTCTTT. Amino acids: CSAWSGEGTEAFF. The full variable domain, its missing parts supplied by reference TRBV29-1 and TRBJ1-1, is SAVISQKPSRDICQRGTSLTIQCQVDSQVTMMFWYRQQPGQSLTLIATANQGSEATYESGFVIDKFPISRPNLTFSTLTVSNMSPEDSSIYLCSAWSGEGTEAFFGQGTRLTVV.

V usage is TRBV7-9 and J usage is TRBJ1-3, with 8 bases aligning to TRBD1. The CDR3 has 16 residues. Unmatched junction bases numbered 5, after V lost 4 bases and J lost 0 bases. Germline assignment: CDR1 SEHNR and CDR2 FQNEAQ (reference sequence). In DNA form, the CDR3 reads TGTGCCAGCAGCTCCGATCAGGGGGCCTCTGGAAACACCATATATTTT. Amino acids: CASSSDQGASGNTIYF.